This record looks at one TCR beta chain sequence and its context. The record originates from a study of blood T cell repertoires in COVID-19. Whole-study context: COVID-19 samples from acute and convalescent phases originated in the United States, Italy and Spain.

Germline lookup yields CDR1 MNHNY and CDR2 SVGAGI (reference sequence). The CDR3 is 14 residues long. The J segment lost 7 bases and the V segment lost 6 bases, leaving 8 bases of the junction unmatched. Data came from immunoSEQ multiplex PCR; TCRdb stores just in-frame clones and leaves some out. The repertoire includes about 300,000 clones, approximately 84% of them detected once, and more than 1.1% sits in the top ten. This TCR was recovered from a human donor with COVID-19, enrolled during active disease. The donor label of this sample is uncertain. The source material was peripheral blood. The chain combines TRBV6-6 with TRBJ2-7, with 11 bases lining up with TRBD1. CDR3 loop: CASREGQGADEQYF. For the CDR3, the DNA is TGTGCCAGCAGGGAAGGACAGGGGGCAGATGAGCAGTACTTC.